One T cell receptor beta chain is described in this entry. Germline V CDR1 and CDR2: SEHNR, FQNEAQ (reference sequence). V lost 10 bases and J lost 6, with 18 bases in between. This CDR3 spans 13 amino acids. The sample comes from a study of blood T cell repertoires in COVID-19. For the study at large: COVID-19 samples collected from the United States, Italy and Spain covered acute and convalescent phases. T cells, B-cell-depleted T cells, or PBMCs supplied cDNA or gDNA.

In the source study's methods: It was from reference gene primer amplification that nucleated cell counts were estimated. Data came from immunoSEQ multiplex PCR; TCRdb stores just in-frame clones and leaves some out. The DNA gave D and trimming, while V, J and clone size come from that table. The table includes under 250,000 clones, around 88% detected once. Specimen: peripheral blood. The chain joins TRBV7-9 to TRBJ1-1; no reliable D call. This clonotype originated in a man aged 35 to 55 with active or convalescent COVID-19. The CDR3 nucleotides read TGTGCCACCACCCCGCTCGGGAATTCTGAAGCTTTCTTT. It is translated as CATTPLGNSEAFF.